This TCR beta chain appears in the sequencing data of a study of OX40 agonist ivuxolimab in advanced cancers. Study in general: The mean age was about 61 years, ranging from 23 to 79, with under 90% of participants male.

Only in-frame clones appear in the TCRdb table, and some are missing; sequencing was by immunoSEQ multiplex PCR. The sample contains more than 65,000 clones, 85% of which appear only once. The V gene's germline CDR1 is SGHTA and CDR2 FQGNSA. Trimming stripped 8 bases from V and 5 bases from J, with 16 bases between. The CDR3 has 14 residues. This sequence originates from an adult with an advanced solid tumor such as melanoma, head and neck, liver or kidney cancer. Specimen: CD4+ or CD8+ T cells sorted from blood, collected in a trial of the OX40 agonist ivuxolimab. The genes are TRBV7-2 and TRBJ2-4, with D unclear. The CDR3 here is CASEQSPAENIQYF. The CDR3 coding sequence is TGTGCCAGCGAGCAGTCGCCTGCGGAAAACATTCAGTACTTC.